The rows below give T cell receptor beta chains drawn from one sample of a study of cytomegalovirus exposure and HLA in healthy donors. The protocol was immunoSEQ multiplex PCR, while the TCRdb copy is restricted to in-frame clones and leaves out a portion. Seen here are over 150,000 clones, around three quarters observed once, and the top ten hold roughly 3.7%. What was sequenced was PBMCs. All receptors derive from a man younger than 45 in good health and CMV-seropositive. CDR3s include the opening cysteine and the closing phenylalanine or tryptophan. The D gene is left open where the match is weak. Clone size is not always given. Where it is, it says once, few, many or a class for expanded clones.

>NA|TRBV5-1|once|TRBJ2-5
CASSFDGQAGETQYF
TGCGCCAGCAGCTTCGACGGCCAGGCTGGGGAGACCCAGTACTTC
>NA|TRBV7-9|NA|TRBJ2-1
CASSLIAGNEQFF
TGTGCCAGCAGCTTAATCGCGGGGAATGAGCAGTTCTTC
>NA|TRBV5-1|few|TRBJ1-3
CASSLGGAIRNTIYF
TGCGCCAGCAGCTTGGGGGGAGCTATAAGAAACACCATATATTTT
>TRBD1|TRBV9|NA|TRBJ2-1
CASSVGTGGYNEQFF
TGTGCCAGCAGCGTCGGGACAGGGGGCTACAATGAGCAGTTCTTC
>NA|TRBV7-8|NA|TRBJ2-6
CASSAQSGANVLTF
TGTGCCAGCAGCGCACAGTCCGGGGCCAACGTCCTGACTTTC
>TRBD1|TRBV27|NA|TRBJ2-3
CASSLYPGGQSTDTQYF
TGTGCCAGCAGTTTATACCCAGGGGGCCAGAGCACAGATACGCAGTATTTT
>TRBD2|TRBV28|NA|TRBJ2-5
CASSLWGGGGETQYF
TGTGCCAGCAGTTTATGGGGCGGGGGAGGCGAGACCCAGTACTTC
>NA|TRBV4-1|NA|TRBJ1-5
CASSQYPQEGNQPQHF
TGCGCCAGCAGCCAATATCCGCAGGAGGGCAATCAGCCCCAGCATTTT
>NA|TRBV6-1|NA|TRBJ1-6
CASSEALSSYNSPLHF
TGTGCCAGCAGTGAAGCGTTGAGCTCCTATAATTCACCCCTCCACTTT
>TRBD1|TRBV5-5|NA|TRBJ1-1
CASSLVQGAVMNTEAFF
TGTGCCAGCAGCTTGGTACAGGGGGCAGTCATGAACACTGAAGCTTTCTTT
>TRBD1|TRBV4-1|few|TRBJ2-2
CASSQPGTANTGELFF
TGCGCCAGCAGCCAACCGGGGACAGCTAACACCGGGGAGCTGTTTTTT
>TRBD1|TRBV12-5|NA|TRBJ2-2
CASGLVIGRGQTGELFF
TGTGCTAGTGGTTTGGTTATCGGCAGGGGGCAAACCGGGGAGCTGTTTTTT
>NA|TRBV10-3|NA|TRBJ2-5
CAITRGGGAGETQYF
TGTGCCATCACTCGAGGAGGGGGGGCAGGAGAGACCCAGTACTTC
>NA|TRBV5-5|few|TRBJ2-6
CASSVNQGSGANVLTF
TGTGCCAGCAGCGTCAACCAGGGATCTGGGGCCAACGTCCTGACTTTC
>TRBD2|TRBV5-1|NA|TRBJ2-2
CASSLTSGGGGELFF
TGCGCCAGCAGCTTGACTAGCGGGGGTGGCGGGGAGCTGTTTTTT
>TRBD2|TRBV5-1|NA|TRBJ2-3
CASSRRLAGATDTQYF
TGCGCCAGCAGCAGGCGACTAGCGGGGGCCACAGATACGCAGTATTTT
>NA|TRBV5-4|NA|TRBJ2-1
CASSLDPGLSNGEQFF
TGTGCCAGCAGCTTGGACCCCGGACTCTCGAACGGGGAGCAGTTCTTC
>NA|TRBV14|NA|TRBJ1-1
CASSQGGVWDNTEAFF
TGTGCCAGCAGCCAAGGGGGGGTGTGGGACAACACTGAAGCTTTCTTT
>NA|TRBV4-1|NA|TRBJ1-2
CASSHPGRALYGYTF
TGCGCCAGCAGCCACCCTGGGAGGGCGTTATATGGCTACACCTTC
>TRBD2|TRBV10-3|NA|TRBJ2-1
CAISGAGGGGWYEQFF
TGTGCCATCAGTGGGGCGGGGGGGGGTGGTTGGTATGAGCAGTTCTTC
>NA|TRBV6-1|NA|TRBJ1-5
CASSAEKPQHF
TGTGCCAGCAGTGCCGAGAAGCCCCAGCATTTT
>NA|TRBV5-1|once|TRBJ1-1
CASSSLGVDTEAFF
TGCGCCAGCAGTTCTTTAGGGGTGGACACTGAAGCTTTCTTT
>TRBD1|TRBV30|NA|TRBJ1-6
CAWSRGGALLSSYNSPLHF
TGTGCCTGGAGTAGAGGGGGCGCGTTACTCAGCTCCTATAATTCACCCCTCCACTTT
>NA|TRBV29-1|NA|TRBJ2-1
CSVEGGGPLNEQFF
TGCAGCGTCGAAGGCGGGGGCCCCTTAAATGAGCAGTTCTTC
>TRBD2|TRBV5-1|NA|TRBJ2-7
CASSPLAGGGYEQYF
TGCGCCAGCAGCCCGTTAGCGGGGGGCGGGTACGAGCAGTACTTC
>TRBD1|TRBV11-2|NA|TRBJ1-5
CASSLGQGFYSNQPQHF
TGTGCCTCGAGCTTGGGACAGGGTTTTTATAGCAATCAGCCCCAGCATTTT
>NA|TRBV29-1|NA|TRBJ1-1
CSVETVNTEAFF
TGCAGCGTTGAGACAGTAAACACTGAAGCTTTCTTT
>NA|TRBV9|NA|TRBJ2-3
CASSVEGRDTDTQYF
TGTGCCAGCAGCGTAGAAGGCAGGGACACAGATACGCAGTATTTT
>TRBD1|TRBV2|NA|TRBJ1-6
CASRQTGGNSPLHF
TGTGCCAGCAGGCAGACAGGGGGGAATTCACCCCTCCACTTT
>TRBD1|TRBV5-4|few|TRBJ1-2
CASTAGQGGGNYGYTF
TGTGCCAGCACCGCCGGACAGGGAGGAGGTAACTATGGCTACACCTTC
>TRBD1|TRBV6-5|NA|TRBJ2-1
CATRTGGLNEQFF
TGTGCCACCCGGACAGGGGGCTTGAATGAGCAGTTCTTC
>NA|TRBV2|NA|TRBJ1-2
CASRQDGHLGYTF
TGTGCCAGCAGACAGGACGGGCACTTGGGCTACACCTTC
>TRBD1|TRBV6-6|NA|TRBJ2-7
CAAGQGPYEQYF
TGTGCCGCAGGACAGGGACCCTACGAGCAGTACTTC
>NA|TRBV28|once|TRBJ2-2
CASRGLPNTGELFF
TGTGCCAGCAGGGGACTTCCGAACACCGGGGAGCTGTTTTTT
>NA|TRBV4-2|once|TRBJ2-5
CASSQGVQGETQYF
TGTGCCAGCAGCCAAGGGGTCCAGGGCGAGACCCAGTACTTC
>TRBD2|TRBV4-1|NA|TRBJ2-7
CASSQDQYQLPGLVPEQYF
TGCGCCAGCAGCCAAGATCAATACCAGCTTCCGGGACTAGTCCCCGAGCAGTACTTC
>NA|TRBV30|NA|TRBJ1-5
CAWSVGGNQPQHF
TGTGCCTGGAGTGTAGGAGGCAATCAGCCCCAGCATTTT
>NA|TRBV6-5|NA|TRBJ1-2
CASSYRRPNYGYTF
TGTGCCAGCAGTTACAGGAGACCTAACTATGGCTACACCTTC
>NA|TRBV2|NA|TRBJ2-5
CASSEALEYQETQYF
TGTGCCAGCAGTGAAGCCCTGGAGTACCAAGAGACCCAGTACTTC
>TRBD1|TRBV30|once|TRBJ1-2
CAWNTKGAYGYTF
TGTGCCTGGAATACTAAGGGGGCCTATGGCTACACCTTC
>TRBD1|TRBV11-2|NA|TRBJ2-2
CASSFGDRGRTGELFF
TGTGCCAGCAGCTTCGGGGACAGGGGTCGGACCGGGGAGCTGTTTTTT
>TRBD1|TRBV9|NA|TRBJ1-6
CASSIGQGANSPLHF
TGTGCCAGCAGCATTGGACAGGGGGCGAATTCACCCCTCCACTTT
>NA|TRBV13|NA|TRBJ1-6
CASSLFQGRNSPLHF
TGTGCCAGCAGCTTATTCCAGGGGCGGAATTCACCCCTCCACTTT
>NA|TRBV6-5|NA|TRBJ2-5
CASSKTFPKETQYF
TGTGCCAGCAGCAAGACATTCCCAAAAGAGACCCAGTACTTC